Listed below are T cell receptor beta chains from one sample, sequenced in a study of blood T cell repertoires in COVID-19. Assay: immunoSEQ multiplex PCR; the TCRdb copy retains only in-frame clones and omits some. Of about 42,000 clones in the sample, 75% to 90% are singletons; the top ten hold roughly 0.4%. The specimen sequenced was peripheral blood. The receptors stem from a human donor in a cohort sampled during active COVID-19. The CDR3 runs from the conserved cysteine through the conserved F or W. A D gene is named only where the DNA matches it firmly. The size field is filled for only some rows; it gives once, few, many or a size class.

cdr3_nt: TGTGCCATCAGTGAGTCGACAGGGGTGAGCACTGAAGCTTTCTTT
cdr3_aa: CAISESTGVSTEAFF
v_call: TRBV10-3
j_call: TRBJ1-1
clone_size: -
d_call: TRBD1
cdr3_length: 15

cdr3_nt: TGTGCCAGCAGCCAAGAGCAGGGTGTAGGGAACACTGAAGCTTTCTTT
cdr3_aa: CASSQEQGVGNTEAFF
v_call: TRBV3-1/TRBV3-2
j_call: TRBJ1-1
clone_size: -
d_call: -
cdr3_length: 16

cdr3_nt: TGTGCCAGCAGCTTAGATACCTATGGAGGGCCTAATCAGCCCCAGCATTTT
cdr3_aa: CASSLDTYGGPNQPQHF
v_call: TRBV11-2
j_call: TRBJ1-5
clone_size: -
d_call: -
cdr3_length: 17

cdr3_nt: TGTGCCAGCTCACCAAACCAAGGGGGCGGCGCTGAAGCTTTCTTT
cdr3_aa: CASSPNQGGGAEAFF
v_call: TRBV18
j_call: TRBJ1-1
clone_size: -
d_call: TRBD1
cdr3_length: 15

cdr3_nt: TGCGCCAGCAGCCAGATGCGGGGTCCTCTTAGCAATCAGCCCCAGCATTTT
cdr3_aa: CASSQMRGPLSNQPQHF
v_call: TRBV4-3
j_call: TRBJ1-5
clone_size: -
d_call: -
cdr3_length: 17

cdr3_nt: TGTGCCAGCAGCTTAGCCGGGACAGGGTTTTACAATCAGCCCCAGCATTTT
cdr3_aa: CASSLAGTGFYNQPQHF
v_call: TRBV7-9
j_call: TRBJ1-5
clone_size: -
d_call: TRBD1
cdr3_length: 17

cdr3_nt: TGTGCCAGCAGCTTAGACTTCTTCTCTGGAAACACCATATATTTT
cdr3_aa: CASSLDFFSGNTIYF
v_call: TRBV7-2
j_call: TRBJ1-3
clone_size: few
d_call: -
cdr3_length: 15

cdr3_nt: TGTGCCAGCAGCCGGGGCTACGAGCAGTACTTC
cdr3_aa: CASSRGYEQYF
v_call: TRBV9
j_call: TRBJ2-7
clone_size: -
d_call: -
cdr3_length: 11

cdr3_nt: TGTGCCAGCAGGGACAGGGTGGCTGGAAACACCATATATTTT
cdr3_aa: CASRDRVAGNTIYF
v_call: TRBV11-2
j_call: TRBJ1-3
clone_size: -
d_call: TRBD1
cdr3_length: 14

cdr3_nt: TGCGCCAGCAGCCAAGAAAAGGGGGCGGTGAACTATGGCTACACCTTC
cdr3_aa: CASSQEKGAVNYGYTF
v_call: TRBV4-3
j_call: TRBJ1-2
clone_size: once
d_call: TRBD1
cdr3_length: 16

cdr3_nt: TGCGCCAGCAGCCAAGGACAGGGAGGTTCACCCCTCCACTTT
cdr3_aa: CASSQGQGGSPLHF
v_call: TRBV4-3
j_call: TRBJ1-6
clone_size: -
d_call: TRBD1
cdr3_length: 14

cdr3_nt: TGTGCCAGTACACCGGGACAGGGCGTCACTGAAGCTTTCTTT
cdr3_aa: CASTPGQGVTEAFF
v_call: TRBV19
j_call: TRBJ1-1
clone_size: -
d_call: TRBD1
cdr3_length: 14

cdr3_nt: TGTGCCAGCAGCGTCCATATAAGGGGTTCCATTAATTCACCCCTCCACTTT
cdr3_aa: CASSVHIRGSINSPLHF
v_call: TRBV21-1
j_call: TRBJ1-6
clone_size: -
d_call: -
cdr3_length: 17

cdr3_nt: TGTGCCAGCAGCCCCGGGACAGGGTTCAATCAGCCCCAGCATTTT
cdr3_aa: CASSPGTGFNQPQHF
v_call: TRBV11-2
j_call: TRBJ1-5
clone_size: -
d_call: TRBD1
cdr3_length: 15

cdr3_nt: TGCGCCAGCAGCCAAGTTCGTCAGGGAGGCTATGGCTACACCTTC
cdr3_aa: CASSQVRQGGYGYTF
v_call: TRBV4-3
j_call: TRBJ1-2
clone_size: -
d_call: -
cdr3_length: 15

cdr3_nt: TGTGCCAGCAGCTTTACAGGGTCGGCCACTGAAGCTTTCTTT
cdr3_aa: CASSFTGSATEAFF
v_call: TRBV11-2
j_call: TRBJ1-1
clone_size: once
d_call: -
cdr3_length: 14

cdr3_nt: TGTGCCAGCAGCCCTGACAGAGGCTATGGCTACACCTTC
cdr3_aa: CASSPDRGYGYTF
v_call: TRBV12-3/TRBV12-4
j_call: TRBJ1-2
clone_size: -
d_call: -
cdr3_length: 13

cdr3_nt: TGTGCCAGCAGTTTATCGCCTATGACTTCGGACGAGCAGTACTTC
cdr3_aa: CASSLSPMTSDEQYF
v_call: TRBV27
j_call: TRBJ2-7
clone_size: few
d_call: -
cdr3_length: 15

cdr3_nt: TGTGCCAGTAGCCTACAACAGGGATGGGAGAACGAGCAGTACTTC
cdr3_aa: CASSLQQGWENEQYF
v_call: TRBV19
j_call: TRBJ2-7
clone_size: -
d_call: -
cdr3_length: 15

cdr3_nt: TGCAGCGTAGTCCAGACAGGGGGATTTGGCTACACCTTC
cdr3_aa: CSVVQTGGFGYTF
v_call: TRBV29-1
j_call: TRBJ1-2
clone_size: -
d_call: TRBD1
cdr3_length: 13

cdr3_nt: TGCAGCTCTAGGACAGGGGGGACCACTGAAGCTTTCTTT
cdr3_aa: CSSRTGGTTEAFF
v_call: TRBV29-1
j_call: TRBJ1-1
clone_size: -
d_call: TRBD1
cdr3_length: 13

cdr3_nt: TGTGCCAGCAGCCCTGGACAGGGAATGAACACTGAAGCTTTCTTT
cdr3_aa: CASSPGQGMNTEAFF
v_call: TRBV7-6
j_call: TRBJ1-1
clone_size: once
d_call: TRBD1
cdr3_length: 15

cdr3_nt: TGTGCCAGCAGTCCCCAGGTCACAGGGGACACTGAAGCTTTCTTT
cdr3_aa: CASSPQVTGDTEAFF
v_call: TRBV27
j_call: TRBJ1-1
clone_size: -
d_call: TRBD1
cdr3_length: 15

cdr3_nt: TGCGCCAGCAGCTCAGGGGGCTGGGGTTCCTACGAGCAGTACTTC
cdr3_aa: CASSSGGWGSYEQYF
v_call: TRBV5-1
j_call: TRBJ2-7
clone_size: -
d_call: TRBD1
cdr3_length: 15

cdr3_nt: TGTGCCAGCAGCTTGGTCGGGGCGGGACTCTACGAGCAGTACTTC
cdr3_aa: CASSLVGAGLYEQYF
v_call: TRBV5-6
j_call: TRBJ2-7
clone_size: -
d_call: -
cdr3_length: 15

cdr3_nt: TGTGCCAGCAGTGCGGGACAGAAGGGCGAGCAGTACTTC
cdr3_aa: CASSAGQKGEQYF
v_call: TRBV6-2/TRBV6-3
j_call: TRBJ2-7
clone_size: -
d_call: -
cdr3_length: 13

cdr3_nt: TGTGCCAGGTTAACCCAGGGGGCGGATGAGCAGTACTTC
cdr3_aa: CARLTQGADEQYF
v_call: TRBV19
j_call: TRBJ2-7
clone_size: -
d_call: TRBD1
cdr3_length: 13

cdr3_nt: TGCGCCAGCAGCCCCAGGGACAGCTATGGCTACACCTTC
cdr3_aa: CASSPRDSYGYTF
v_call: TRBV4-1
j_call: TRBJ1-2
clone_size: -
d_call: TRBD1
cdr3_length: 13

cdr3_nt: TGTGCCAGCAGTTACGGGGATTATGGGGGGACTGAAGCTTTCTTT
cdr3_aa: CASSYGDYGGTEAFF
v_call: TRBV6-5
j_call: TRBJ1-1
clone_size: -
d_call: -
cdr3_length: 15

cdr3_nt: TGTGCCAGCAGTATGGAGGGATCTGGAAACACCATATATTTT
cdr3_aa: CASSMEGSGNTIYF
v_call: TRBV5-6
j_call: TRBJ1-3
clone_size: -
d_call: -
cdr3_length: 14

cdr3_nt: TGTGCCAGCAGCTTACTTTCAGGGGAAAGAAGGACTGAAGCTTTCTTT
cdr3_aa: CASSLLSGERRTEAFF
v_call: TRBV7-2
j_call: TRBJ1-1
clone_size: -
d_call: -
cdr3_length: 16